Only one count was recorded for the clone carrying this T cell receptor beta chain. This sample is drawn from a study of glioma-infiltrating T cells after dendritic cell vaccination. Study-level background: Autologous tumor lysate-pulsed dendritic cell vaccination was given between the early 2000s and the early 2010s. The vaccine used monocyte-derived dendritic cells pulsed overnight with autologous tumor lysate.

The PCR used 60 V beta and 13 J beta primers. Using immunoSEQ multiplex PCR, the repertoire was profiled, and TCRdb retains in-frame clones only, with some absent. The sample lists 100,000 or so clones, 85% to 90% occurring once. V trimming: 1 base; J trimming: 6 bases; junction bases outside the gene matches: 7. Germline values: CDR1 MGHDK, CDR2 SYGVNS. The CDR3 contains 17 residues. The time point was: after dendritic cell vaccination, including at tumor progression/relapse. Only patients with spare fresh-frozen tumor and over two years of follow-up were included. The chain joins TRBV25-1 to TRBJ2-2; 11 bases fit TRBD1. The sequences come from blood, collected after dendritic cell vaccination. This clonotype was obtained from a human donor with glioblastoma. The CDR3 DNA reads as TGTGCCAGCAGTGAATTTCCGGGACAGGGGGGATCCGGGGAGCTGTTTTTT. This encodes CASSEFPGQGGSGELFF.